These T cell receptor beta chains were read from a single sample in a study of blood T cell repertoires in COVID-19. Clones were read by immunoSEQ multiplex PCR, and TCRdb kept only the in-frame ones, dropping some. The table has about 130,000 clones, around 80% seen once; the top ten hold approximately 1.8%. Sequencing input: peripheral blood. All receptors come from a man in his 70s with acute or convalescent COVID-19. CDR3s include the opening cysteine and the closing phenylalanine or tryptophan. D genes are given only for firm matches. Not every row has a clone size; where given, it reads once, few, many or a size class.

D gene,J gene,clone size,V gene,CDR3 DNA,CDR3 protein
TRBD1,TRBJ1-1,-,TRBV3-1/TRBV3-2,TGTGCCAGCAGTTACAGGGGGTCCGGTGCTTTCTTT,CASSYRGSGAFF
TRBD1,TRBJ2-2,-,TRBV5-1,TGCGCCAGCACCTGGACAGATGACAGGGCGGAGCTGTTTTTT,CASTWTDDRAELFF
-,TRBJ2-4,-,TRBV19,TGTGCCAGTAGTATAGGGAGGGACATTCAGTACTTC,CASSIGRDIQYF
-,TRBJ2-5,-,TRBV6-1,TGTGCCAGCAGTGATGGTCCGAGTTCTTTGGCAGGGCGGGAGACCCAGTACTTC,CASSDGPSSLAGRETQYF
-,TRBJ2-2,-,TRBV29-1,TGCAGCGGTTTCCCTCTGGCAACAGACACCGGGGAGCTGTTTTTT,CSGFPLATDTGELFF
-,TRBJ2-7,few,TRBV27,TGTGCCAGCAGTTTTGGAGGGCCCGGACGCGGGCAGTACTTC,CASSFGGPGRGQYF
TRBD1,TRBJ1-2,-,TRBV10-3,TGTGCCATCAGCCGAGGACAGGTTAGGGATGGCTACACCTTC,CAISRGQVRDGYTF
-,TRBJ1-1,-,TRBV4-1,TGCGCCAGCAGCCAAGATCCCGGACAGATGAACACTGAAGCTTTCTTT,CASSQDPGQMNTEAFF
TRBD1,TRBJ2-5,once,TRBV18,TGTGCCAGCGCCCGAGGGACAGGGTACCAAGAGACCCAGTACTTC,CASARGTGYQETQYF
-,TRBJ1-4,-,TRBV7-9,TGTGCCAGCAGCTTAGAGCCGACGGGTAATGAAAAACTGTTTTTT,CASSLEPTGNEKLFF
TRBD1,TRBJ1-6,-,TRBV6-5,TGTGCCAGCAGCGACAGGGGAAGCTATAATTCACCCCTCCACTTT,CASSDRGSYNSPLHF
-,TRBJ1-5,-,TRBV1,TGCACCAGCAGCCTGGAGAGTAGAAATCAGCCCCAGCATTTT,CTSSLESRNQPQHF
-,TRBJ1-4,-,TRBV7-8,TGTGCCAGCAGCTTATTCGATTTGGGGGGATCACTGTTTTTT,CASSLFDLGGSLFF
-,TRBJ1-2,-,TRBV11-2,TGTGCCAGCAGCTTAGGCAGGGCTAGTACTAACTATGGCTACACCTTC,CASSLGRASTNYGYTF
TRBD1,TRBJ1-2,-,TRBV5-4,TGTGCCAGCAGTCCCGGACAGGGTTGGGGCTACACCTTC,CASSPGQGWGYTF
-,TRBJ2-4,-,TRBV2,TGTGCCAGCGTGCGGTCCCTAGCCAAAAACATTCAGTACTTC,CASVRSLAKNIQYF
TRBD1,TRBJ1-2,-,TRBV5-4,TGTGCCAGCAGCGTAGGACAGGCGGTTTATGGCTACACCTTC,CASSVGQAVYGYTF
-,TRBJ1-2,-,TRBV20-1,TGCAGTGCTAGTGACCTCATGGGCACGGGATATGGCTACACCTTC,CSASDLMGTGYGYTF
TRBD2,TRBJ2-7,-,TRBV28,TGTGCCAGCAGTCAGGCGGGGGGGGACTACGAGCAGTACTTC,CASSQAGGDYEQYF
-,TRBJ1-5,-,TRBV6-1,TGTGCCAGCAGTGAGATAGGGAGGCCCCAGCATTTT,CASSEIGRPQHF
-,TRBJ2-7,-,TRBV12-3/TRBV12-4,TGTGCCAGCGGACTACAGAGCTCCTACGAGCAGTACTTC,CASGLQSSYEQYF
-,TRBJ1-2,few,TRBV7-2,TGTGCCAGCCGACGGGGGGGCGCCTACACCTTC,CASRRGGAYTF
TRBD1,TRBJ1-1,-,TRBV13,TGTGCCAGCAGCTCCCGACAGGGCCGGAATGGAGCTTTCTTT,CASSSRQGRNGAFF
-,TRBJ2-5,-,TRBV27,TGTGCCAGCAGTCCAGGACTGCCCGGGGAGACCCAGTACTTC,CASSPGLPGETQYF
-,TRBJ2-7,-,TRBV3-1/TRBV3-2,TGTGCCAGCAGCCAAGACCACACCTACGAGCAGTACTTC,CASSQDHTYEQYF
TRBD1,TRBJ1-1,-,TRBV5-1,TGCGCCAGCAGCTTGGACAGGGGGCGCCGTGCTGAAGCTTTCTTT,CASSLDRGRRAEAFF
-,TRBJ2-3,once,TRBV10-3,TGTGCCATCAGTGACGGCAGGACAGATACGCAGTATTTT,CAISDGRTDTQYF
-,TRBJ1-2,few,TRBV7-9,TGTGCCAGCAGCTTGCGAGGGGGCTACACCTTC,CASSLRGGYTF
-,TRBJ2-4,-,TRBV5-5,TGTGCCAGCAGCTTGGAAAGGGAGTGGGGCAAAAACATTCAGTACTTC,CASSLEREWGKNIQYF
-,TRBJ2-1,-,TRBV13,TGTGCCAGCAGCTTAGGCACCCAGGGTCACCTATTGGGTAATGAGCAGTTCTTC,CASSLGTQGHLLGNEQFF
-,TRBJ2-7,-,TRBV15,TGTGCCACCAGCCAGGCCGACGAGCAGTACTTC,CATSQADEQYF
TRBD2,TRBJ2-5,-,TRBV5-4,TGTGCCAGCAGCTGGGGACTAGCGGGGGGGGTCCAAGAGACCCAGTACTTC,CASSWGLAGGVQETQYF
TRBD2,TRBJ2-3,-,TRBV7-9,TGTGCCAGCAGCTCAGGACTAGCGGGGGGAACAGATACGCAGTATTTT,CASSSGLAGGTDTQYF
TRBD2,TRBJ2-1,-,TRBV10-2,TGCGCCAGCAGTTGGGGGACTAGCGACAATGAGCAGTTCTTC,CASSWGTSDNEQFF
-,TRBJ2-1,-,TRBV6-5,TGTGCCAGCAGCCCCGGACAGACCTTGCGGAATGAGCAGTTCTTC,CASSPGQTLRNEQFF
TRBD1,TRBJ1-6,-,TRBV3-1/TRBV3-2,TGTGCCAGCAGCCAAGGCACAGGGGTAAACTCACCCCTCCACTTT,CASSQGTGVNSPLHF
TRBD1,TRBJ1-5,-,TRBV6-6,TGTGCCAGCAGCCGACAGGGGGCAGGTAGCAATCAGCCCCAGCATTTT,CASSRQGAGSNQPQHF
-,TRBJ1-5,once,TRBV18,TGTGCCAGCTCACCAGTGGGCGCGGGGAGCAATCAGCCCCAGCATTTT,CASSPVGAGSNQPQHF
TRBD1,TRBJ2-7,-,TRBV2,TGTGCCAGCAGTACCCGACAGGGCTACGAGCAGTACTTC,CASSTRQGYEQYF
-,TRBJ1-5,-,TRBV18,TGTGCCAGCTCACCGACAGGTTATAGCAATCAGCCCCAGCATTTT,CASSPTGYSNQPQHF
TRBD2,TRBJ2-2,-,TRBV12-5,TGTGCTAGTGGTCCCCGGGGGGGGACCGGGGAGCTGTTTTTT,CASGPRGGTGELFF
TRBD1,TRBJ1-3,-,TRBV6-6,TGTGCCAGCAGTTACACAACAGGGGGCCCAGGAAACACCATATATTTT,CASSYTTGGPGNTIYF